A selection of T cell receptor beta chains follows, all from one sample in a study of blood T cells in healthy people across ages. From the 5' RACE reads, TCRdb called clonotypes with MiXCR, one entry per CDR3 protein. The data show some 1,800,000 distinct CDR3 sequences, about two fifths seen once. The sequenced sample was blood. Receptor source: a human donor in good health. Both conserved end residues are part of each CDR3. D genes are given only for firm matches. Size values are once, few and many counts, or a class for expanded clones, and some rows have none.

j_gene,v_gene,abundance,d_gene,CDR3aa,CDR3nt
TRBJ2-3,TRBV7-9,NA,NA,CASSLGFDTQYF,TGTGCCAGCAGCTTAGGGTTTGATACGCAGTATTTT
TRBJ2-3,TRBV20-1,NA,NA,CSASWTPRGADTQYF,TGCAGTGCTAGTTGGACTCCCCGAGGTGCAGATACGCAGTATTTT
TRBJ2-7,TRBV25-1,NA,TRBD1,CASRETGTGDEQYF,TGTGCCAGCAGAGAGACCGGGACAGGGGACGAGCAGTACTTC
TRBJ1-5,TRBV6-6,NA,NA,CASSYSAGPSGQPQHF,TGTGCCAGCAGTTACTCGGCCGGACCCTCGGGCCAGCCCCAGCATTTT
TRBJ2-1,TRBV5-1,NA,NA,CASSLYTSREQFF,TGCGCCAGCAGCCTTTACACTAGCCGTGAGCAGTTCTTC
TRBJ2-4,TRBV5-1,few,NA,CASSLPRKGRNIQYF,TGCGCCAGCAGCTTGCCCCGGAAGGGGCGAAACATTCAGTACTTC
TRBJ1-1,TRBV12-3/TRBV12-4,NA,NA,CASSFSAGTMNTEAFF,TGTGCCAGCAGTTTCTCGGCAGGGACAATGAACACTGAAGCTTTCTTT
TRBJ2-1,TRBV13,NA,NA,CASSSTIQDNEQFF,TGTGCCAGCAGCTCAACTATTCAAGACAATGAGCAGTTCTTC
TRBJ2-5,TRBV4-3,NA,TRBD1,CASSHNPTGGRETQYF,TGCGCCAGCAGCCACAACCCTACAGGGGGCCGAGAGACCCAGTACTTC
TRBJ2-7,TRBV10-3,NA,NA,CAISELGEQYF,TGTGCCATCAGTGAACTTGGGGAGCAGTACTTC
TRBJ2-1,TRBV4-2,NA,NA,CASSQDRFLSYNEPFF,TGTGCCAGCAGCCAAGATCGTTTTCTCTCCTACAATGAGCCGTTCTTC
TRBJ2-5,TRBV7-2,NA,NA,CASSLVYRETQYF,TGTGCCAGCAGCTTGGTGTACCGGGAGACCCAGTACTTC
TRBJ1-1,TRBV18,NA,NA,CASSYYSRSVGEAFF,TGTGCCAGCTCCTACTACTCCAGGAGTGTCGGTGAAGCTTTCTTT
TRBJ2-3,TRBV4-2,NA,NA,CASSQEASRDTQYF,TGTGCCAGCAGCCAAGAGGCTAGCCGAGATACGCAGTATTTT
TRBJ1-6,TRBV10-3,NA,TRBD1,CAIGTGKGSYNSPLHF,TGTGCCATCGGGACAGGGAAGGGTTCCTATAATTCACCCCTCCACTTT